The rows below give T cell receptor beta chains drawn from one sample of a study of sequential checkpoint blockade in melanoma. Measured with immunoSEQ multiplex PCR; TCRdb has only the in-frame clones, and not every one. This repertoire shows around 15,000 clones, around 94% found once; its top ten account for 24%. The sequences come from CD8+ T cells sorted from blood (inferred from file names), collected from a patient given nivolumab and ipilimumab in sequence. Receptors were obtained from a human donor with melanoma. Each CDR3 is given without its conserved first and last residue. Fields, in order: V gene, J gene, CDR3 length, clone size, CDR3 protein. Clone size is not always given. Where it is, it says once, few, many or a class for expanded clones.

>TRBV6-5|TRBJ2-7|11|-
ASSYLPGSEQY
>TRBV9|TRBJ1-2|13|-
ASSVRQGLSYGYT
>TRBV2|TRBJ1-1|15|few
ASSGTAGQTVNTEAF
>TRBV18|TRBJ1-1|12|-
ASSPSDRNTEAF
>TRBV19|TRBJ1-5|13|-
AIATQGIGNQPQH
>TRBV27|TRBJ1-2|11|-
ASSLTGPYGYT
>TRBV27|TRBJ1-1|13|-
ASSLSGTGNTEAF
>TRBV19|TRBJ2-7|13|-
ASSIAGQGFYEQY
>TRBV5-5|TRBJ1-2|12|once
ASSFDLGGNGYT
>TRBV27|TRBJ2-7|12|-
ASSLAGGEYEQY
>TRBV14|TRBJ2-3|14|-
ASSQGLAGVGDTQY
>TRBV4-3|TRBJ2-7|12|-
ASSQGQGAYEQY
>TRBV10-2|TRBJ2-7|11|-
ASHGLASYEQY
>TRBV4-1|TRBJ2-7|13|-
ASSQGAGQPYEQY
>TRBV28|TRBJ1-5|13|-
ASNPQGLLNQPQH
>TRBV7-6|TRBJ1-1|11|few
ASSFKGLSEAF
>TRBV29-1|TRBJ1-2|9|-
SVAANYGYT
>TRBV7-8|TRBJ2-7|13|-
ASSLARQGTYEQY
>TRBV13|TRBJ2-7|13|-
ASSLGRGAPYEQY
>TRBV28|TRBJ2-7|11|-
ASSRSPRGEQY
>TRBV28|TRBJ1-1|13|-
ASSWVGRGNTEAF
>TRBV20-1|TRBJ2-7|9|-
SAREQGWQY
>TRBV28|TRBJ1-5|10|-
AVARGNQPQH
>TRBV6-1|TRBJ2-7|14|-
ASSEPQAGGPREQY
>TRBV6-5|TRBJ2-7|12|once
ASSYEAETYEQY
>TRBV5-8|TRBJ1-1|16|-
ASSLSNSGGGSGTEAF
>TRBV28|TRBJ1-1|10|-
ATGRGWTEAF